This is a list of T cell receptor beta chains from one sample in a study of OX40 agonist ivuxolimab in advanced cancers. Clones were read by immunoSEQ multiplex PCR, and TCRdb kept only the in-frame ones, dropping some. The sample records roughly 72,000 clones, around 94% being singletons. Sequencing was performed on CD4+ or CD8+ T cells sorted from blood, taken in a trial of the OX40 agonist ivuxolimab. These receptors were taken from an adult with an advanced solid tumor such as melanoma, head and neck, liver or kidney cancer. Each CDR3 is given with its conserved first and last residue. A D gene is named only where the DNA matches it firmly.

J gene,V gene,D gene,CDR3 DNA,CDR3 protein
TRBJ2-7,TRBV27,-,TGTGCCAGCAAAACTAGCAGCCAAGGTTACGAGCAGTACTTC,CASKTSSQGYEQYF
TRBJ2-7,TRBV7-6,-,TGTGCCAGCGGGGCTTATCTCGACTACGAGCAGTACTTC,CASGAYLDYEQYF
TRBJ2-1,TRBV19,-,TGTGCCAGTAGTATAGGCTACAATGAGCAGTTCTTC,CASSIGYNEQFF
TRBJ2-7,TRBV7-9,TRBD2,TGTGCCAGCAGCTTAGTAGGGACTAGCGGGAGGGCCCTTTACGAGCAGTACTTC,CASSLVGTSGRALYEQYF
TRBJ1-2,TRBV2,-,TGTGCCAGCAGGGCAGGGGGCTACACCTTC,CASRAGGYTF
TRBJ2-1,TRBV29-1,TRBD2,TGCAGCGGTATATTCAAACTAGCGGTGGACAATGAGCAGTTCTTC,CSGIFKLAVDNEQFF
TRBJ2-7,TRBV6-5,TRBD1,TGTGCCAGCAGTTACCGAACAGGGGGGAAGTACGAGCAGTACTTC,CASSYRTGGKYEQYF
TRBJ2-2,TRBV5-8,TRBD1,TGTGCCAACCCACAGGGGGTTACCGGGGAGCTGTTTTTT,CANPQGVTGELFF
TRBJ1-1,TRBV15,-,TGTGCCACCAGCAGGGAAGTAGTGAACACTGAAGCTTTCTTT,CATSREVVNTEAFF
TRBJ2-4,TRBV27,-,TGTGCCAGCAGTTCCGAGGGGCTAGCCAAAAACATTCAGTACTTC,CASSSEGLAKNIQYF
TRBJ1-2,TRBV20-1,-,TGCAGTGCTAGAGCCGAGTTTGGCTACACCTTC,CSARAEFGYTF
TRBJ2-7,TRBV7-9,-,TGTGCCAGCAGCCACAATTCAGGGAAAAACGCCTACGAGCAGTACTTC,CASSHNSGKNAYEQYF
TRBJ2-1,TRBV9,-,TGTGCCAGCAGCCCTTGGGGGGGGCCGCTTGAGCAGTTCTTC,CASSPWGGPLEQFF
TRBJ1-5,TRBV19,-,TGTGCCAGTAGTATAGGACAGGCAATCAGGCCCCAGCATTTT,CASSIGQAIRPQHF
TRBJ2-5,TRBV6-5,TRBD1,TGTGCCAGCAGTTACGGACAGGGGTCGGCGGAGACCCAGTACTTC,CASSYGQGSAETQYF